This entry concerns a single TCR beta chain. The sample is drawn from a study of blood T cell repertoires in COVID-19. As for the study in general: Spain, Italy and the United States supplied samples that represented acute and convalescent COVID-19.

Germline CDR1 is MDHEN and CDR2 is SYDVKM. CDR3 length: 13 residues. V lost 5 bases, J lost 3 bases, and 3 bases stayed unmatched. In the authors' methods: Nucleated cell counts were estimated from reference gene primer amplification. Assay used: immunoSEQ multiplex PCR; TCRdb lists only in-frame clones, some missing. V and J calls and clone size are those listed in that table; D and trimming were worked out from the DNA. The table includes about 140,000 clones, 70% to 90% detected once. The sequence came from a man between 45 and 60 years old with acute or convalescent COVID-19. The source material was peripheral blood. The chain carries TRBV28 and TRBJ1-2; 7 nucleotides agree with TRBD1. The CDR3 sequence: CASSPGTDYGYTF. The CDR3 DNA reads TGTGCCAGCAGTCCCGGGACAGACTATGGCTACACCTTC.